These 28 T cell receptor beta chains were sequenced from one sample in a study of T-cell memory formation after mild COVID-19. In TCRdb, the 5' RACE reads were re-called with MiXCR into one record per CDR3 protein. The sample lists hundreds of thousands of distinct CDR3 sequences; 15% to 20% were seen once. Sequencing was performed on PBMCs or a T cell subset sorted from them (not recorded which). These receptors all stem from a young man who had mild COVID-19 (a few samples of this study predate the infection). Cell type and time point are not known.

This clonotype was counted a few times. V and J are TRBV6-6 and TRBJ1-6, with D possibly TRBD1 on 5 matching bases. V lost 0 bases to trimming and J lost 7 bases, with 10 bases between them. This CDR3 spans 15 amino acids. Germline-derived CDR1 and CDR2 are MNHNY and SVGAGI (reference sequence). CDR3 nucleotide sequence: TGTGCCAGCAGTTACTCGCAACAGGAAAATTCACCCCTCCACTTT. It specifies CASSYSQQENSPLHF.

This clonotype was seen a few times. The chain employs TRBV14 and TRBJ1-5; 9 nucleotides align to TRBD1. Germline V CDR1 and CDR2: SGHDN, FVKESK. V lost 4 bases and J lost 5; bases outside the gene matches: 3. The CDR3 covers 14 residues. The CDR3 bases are TGTGCCAGCAGCCTCGGACAGGGGCATCAGCCCCAGCATTTT. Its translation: CASSLGQGHQPQHF.

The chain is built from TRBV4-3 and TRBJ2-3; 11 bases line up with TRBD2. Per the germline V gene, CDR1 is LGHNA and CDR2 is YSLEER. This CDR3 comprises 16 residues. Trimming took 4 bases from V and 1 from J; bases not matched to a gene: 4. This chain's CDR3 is CASSRQTSGGTDTQYF. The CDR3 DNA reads TGCGCCAGCAGCCGGCAGACTAGCGGGGGCACAGATACGCAGTATTTT.

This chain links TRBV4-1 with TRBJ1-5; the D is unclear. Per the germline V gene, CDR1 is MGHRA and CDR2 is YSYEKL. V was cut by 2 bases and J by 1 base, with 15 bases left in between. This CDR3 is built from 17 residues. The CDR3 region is CASSQTPGTRSNQPQHF. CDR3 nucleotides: TGCGCCAGCAGCCAAACACCGGGAACCCGGAGCAATCAGCCCCAGCATTTT.

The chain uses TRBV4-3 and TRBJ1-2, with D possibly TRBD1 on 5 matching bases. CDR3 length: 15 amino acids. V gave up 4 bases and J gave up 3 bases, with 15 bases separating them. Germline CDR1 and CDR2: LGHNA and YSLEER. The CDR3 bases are TGCGCCAGCAGCCTCGGGGGGGGAAGCCACTATGGCTACACCTTC. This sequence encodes CASSLGGGSHYGYTF.

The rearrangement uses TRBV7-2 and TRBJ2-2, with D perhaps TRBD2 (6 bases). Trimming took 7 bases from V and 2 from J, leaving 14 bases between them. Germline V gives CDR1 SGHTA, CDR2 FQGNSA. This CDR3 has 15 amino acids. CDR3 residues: CASNLRTINTGELFF. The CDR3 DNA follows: TGTGCCAGCAACCTCAGGACTATCAACACCGGGGAGCTGTTTTTT.

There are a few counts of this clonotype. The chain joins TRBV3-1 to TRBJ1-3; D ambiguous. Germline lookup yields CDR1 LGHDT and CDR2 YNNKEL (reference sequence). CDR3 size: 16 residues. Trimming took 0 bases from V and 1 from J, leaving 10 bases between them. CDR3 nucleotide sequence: TGTGCCAGCAGCCAAGATGGGGAACAATCTGGAAACACCATATATTTT. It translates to CASSQDGEQSGNTIYF.

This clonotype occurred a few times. CDR3 nucleotides: TGTGCCAGCAGCCCTCGGACAGGGGAGACAGATACGCAGTATTTT. This encodes CASSPRTGETDTQYF. The V call is TRBV7-7, the J call TRBJ2-3; 9 bases fit TRBD1. In germline, CDR1 is SSHAT, CDR2 FNYEAQ (reference sequence). The CDR3 consists of 15 residues. The ends lost 5 bases at V and 3 bases at J; junction bases unmatched: 6.

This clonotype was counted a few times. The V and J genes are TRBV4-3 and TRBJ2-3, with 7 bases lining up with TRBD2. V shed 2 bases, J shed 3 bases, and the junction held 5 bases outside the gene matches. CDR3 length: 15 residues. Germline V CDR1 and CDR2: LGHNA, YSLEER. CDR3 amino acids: CASSQLAGETDTQYF. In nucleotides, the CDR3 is TGCGCCAGCAGCCAACTCGCGGGGGAGACAGATACGCAGTATTTT.

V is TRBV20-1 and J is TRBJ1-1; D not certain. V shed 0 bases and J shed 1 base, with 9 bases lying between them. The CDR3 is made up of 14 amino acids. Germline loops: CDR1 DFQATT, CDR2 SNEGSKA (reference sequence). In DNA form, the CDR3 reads TGCAGTGCTAGAGATCTCCAGACGAACACTGAAGCTTTCTTT. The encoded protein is CSARDLQTNTEAFF.

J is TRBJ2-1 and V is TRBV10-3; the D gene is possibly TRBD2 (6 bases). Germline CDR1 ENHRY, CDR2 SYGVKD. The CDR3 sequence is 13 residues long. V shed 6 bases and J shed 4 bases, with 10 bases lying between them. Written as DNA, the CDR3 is TGTGCCATCAGCGGGAGACTATACAATGAGCAGTTCTTC. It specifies CAISGRLYNEQFF.

The chain's CDR3 is CATSVTGTDNSDTQYF. CDR3 bases: TGTGCCACCAGTGTTACAGGGACAGATAATTCAGATACGCAGTATTTT. The V call is TRBV24-1, the J call TRBJ2-3, with 7 positions matching TRBD1. CDR3 length: 16 amino acids. Germline V gene lookup returns CDR1 KGHDR and CDR2 SFDVKD. J gave up 4 bases and V 5 bases, and 11 bases lay outside the gene matches.

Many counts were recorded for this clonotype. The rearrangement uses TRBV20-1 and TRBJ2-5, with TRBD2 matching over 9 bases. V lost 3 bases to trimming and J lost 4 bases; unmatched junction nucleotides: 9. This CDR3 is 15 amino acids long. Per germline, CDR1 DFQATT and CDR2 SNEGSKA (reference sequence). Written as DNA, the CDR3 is TGCAGTGCTAGCGATTTTTCGCGGGGGGGAGAGACCCAGTACTTC. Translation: CSASDFSRGGETQYF.

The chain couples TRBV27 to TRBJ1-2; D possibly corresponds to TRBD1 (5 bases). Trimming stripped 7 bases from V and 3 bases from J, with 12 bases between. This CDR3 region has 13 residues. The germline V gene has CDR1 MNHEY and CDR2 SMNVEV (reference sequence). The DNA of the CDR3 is TGTGCCAGCAAGTTTAGGGGAGACTATGGCTACACCTTC. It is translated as CASKFRGDYGYTF.

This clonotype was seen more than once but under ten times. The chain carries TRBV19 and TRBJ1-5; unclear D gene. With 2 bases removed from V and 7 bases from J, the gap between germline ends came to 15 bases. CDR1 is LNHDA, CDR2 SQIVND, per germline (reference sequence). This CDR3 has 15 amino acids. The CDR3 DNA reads TGTGCCAGTAGTATACTGACGGATTTTGGGCAGCCCCAGCATTTT. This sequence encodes CASSILTDFGQPQHF.

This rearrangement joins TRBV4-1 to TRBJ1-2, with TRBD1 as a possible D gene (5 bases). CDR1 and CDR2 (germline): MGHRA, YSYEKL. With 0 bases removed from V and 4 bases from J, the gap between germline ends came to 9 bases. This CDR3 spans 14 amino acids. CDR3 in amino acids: CASSQEGALYGYTF. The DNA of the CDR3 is TGCGCCAGCAGCCAAGAAGGGGCGCTCTATGGCTACACCTTC.

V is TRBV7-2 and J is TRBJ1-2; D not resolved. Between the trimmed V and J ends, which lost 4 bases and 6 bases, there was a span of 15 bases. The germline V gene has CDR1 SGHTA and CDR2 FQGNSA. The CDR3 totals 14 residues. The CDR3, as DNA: TGTGCCAGCAGCTACGCGATGGGAGTAGATGGCTACACCTTC. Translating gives CASSYAMGVDGYTF.

The CDR3 reads CASSLNLASNQPQHF. In DNA, the CDR3 is TGTGCCAGCAGTTTAAATTTGGCCAGCAATCAGCCCCAGCATTTT. This sequence joins TRBV28 and TRBJ1-5; D remains unclear. The CDR3 is 15 residues long. The V end was cut by 2 bases, the J end by 1 base, with 9 bases between. Germline values: CDR1 MDHEN, CDR2 SYDVKM. The full variable domain, in which reference TRBV28 and TRBJ1-5 provide the parts outside the CDR3, is DVKVTQSSRYLVKRTGEKVFLECVQDMDHENMFWYRQDPGLGLRLIYFSYDVKMKEKGDIPEGYSVSREKKERFSLILESASTNQTSMYLCASSLNLASNQPQHFGDGTRLSIL.

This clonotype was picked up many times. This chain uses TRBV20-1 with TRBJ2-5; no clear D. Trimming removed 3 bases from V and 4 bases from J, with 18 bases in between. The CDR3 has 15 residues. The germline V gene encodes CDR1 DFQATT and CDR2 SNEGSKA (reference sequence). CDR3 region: CSARAAGGVGETQYF. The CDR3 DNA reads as TGCAGTGCTAGGGCGGCCGGTGGGGTAGGAGAGACCCAGTACTTC.

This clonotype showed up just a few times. This CDR3 is CSLGLAGNTDTQYF. DNA for the CDR3: TGCAGTCTCGGACTAGCGGGGAATACAGATACGCAGTATTTT. V gene TRBV20-1 combines with J gene TRBJ2-3; 12 bases fit TRBD2. Germline CDR1 DFQATT, CDR2 SNEGSKA (reference sequence). This CDR3 contains 14 residues. J was trimmed by 3 bases and V by 8 bases; bases with no gene match: 6.

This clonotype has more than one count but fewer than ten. The chain's CDR3 is CASSYRGVVSYNEQFF. CDR3 DNA: TGCGCCAGCAGCTATAGGGGGGTCGTATCCTACAATGAGCAGTTCTTC. The chain joins TRBV4-1 to TRBJ2-1, with D possibly being TRBD1 or TRBD2 (6 bases each). The CDR3 extends over 16 amino acids. Germline V lookup: CDR1 MGHRA, CDR2 YSYEKL. Deletions cut 5 bases from V and 1 base from J, with 15 bases between.

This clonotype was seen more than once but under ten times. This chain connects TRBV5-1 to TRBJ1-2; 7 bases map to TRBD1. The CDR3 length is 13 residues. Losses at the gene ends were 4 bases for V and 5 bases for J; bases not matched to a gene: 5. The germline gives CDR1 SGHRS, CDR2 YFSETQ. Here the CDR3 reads CASSNDRVYGYTF. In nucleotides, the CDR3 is TGCGCCAGCAGCAATGACAGGGTTTATGGCTACACCTTC.

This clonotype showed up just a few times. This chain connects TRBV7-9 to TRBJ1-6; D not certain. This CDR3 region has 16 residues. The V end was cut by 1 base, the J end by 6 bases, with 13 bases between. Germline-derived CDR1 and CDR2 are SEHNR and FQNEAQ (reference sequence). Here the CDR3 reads CASSLGGLGANSPLHF. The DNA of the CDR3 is TGTGCCAGCAGCTTAGGGGGTCTCGGCGCTAATTCACCCCTCCACTTT. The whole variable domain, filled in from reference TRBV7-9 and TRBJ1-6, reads DTGVSQNPRHKITKRGQNVTFRCDPISEHNRLYWYRQTLGQGPEFLTYFQNEAQLEKSRLLSDRFSAERPKGSFSTLEIQRTEQGDSAMYLCASSLGGLGANSPLHFGNGTRLTVT.

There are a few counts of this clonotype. The CDR3 loop is CASSNAGGNTEAFF. As DNA, the CDR3 is TGTGCCAGTAGTAACGCGGGGGGGAACACTGAAGCTTTCTTT. The chain is built from TRBV19 and TRBJ1-1; D perhaps matches TRBD1 (5 bases). Trimming took 4 bases from V and 1 from J, leaving 10 bases between them. Germline loops: CDR1 LNHDA, CDR2 SQIVND (reference sequence). This CDR3 region has 14 residues.

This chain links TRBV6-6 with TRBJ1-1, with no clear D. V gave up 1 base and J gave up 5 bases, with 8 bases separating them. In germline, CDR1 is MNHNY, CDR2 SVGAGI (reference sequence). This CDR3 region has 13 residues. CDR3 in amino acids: CASSYFRGTEAFF. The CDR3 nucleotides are TGTGCCAGCAGTTACTTCAGAGGGACTGAAGCTTTCTTT.

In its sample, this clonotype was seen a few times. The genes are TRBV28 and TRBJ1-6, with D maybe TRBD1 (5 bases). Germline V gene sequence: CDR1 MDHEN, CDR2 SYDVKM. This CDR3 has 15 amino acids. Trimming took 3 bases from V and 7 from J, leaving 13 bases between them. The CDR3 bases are TGTGCCAGCAGTTTGGGGCCGAAGTTAAATTCACCCCTCCACTTT. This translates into CASSLGPKLNSPLHF.

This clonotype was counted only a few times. CDR3 nucleotides: TGTGCCAGCCGTTACAGGGCCTCTTTCTCTGGGGCCAACGTCCTGACTTTC. Translating gives CASRYRASFSGANVLTF. The chain couples TRBV7-2 to TRBJ2-6, with D perhaps TRBD1 (6 bases). Germline CDR1 and CDR2: SGHTA and FQGNSA. V was pared by 8 bases and J by 0 bases, with 17 bases between. The CDR3 consists of 17 residues.

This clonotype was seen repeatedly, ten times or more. CDR3 sequence (DNA): TGCAGCGCCGGGACTAGGGGCACGACAGATACGCAGTATTTT. Residues: CSAGTRGTTDTQYF. The genes are TRBV29-1 and TRBJ2-3; TRBD2 matches 8 bases. With 7 bases clipped from V and 3 bases from J, the junction kept 9 bases outside the gene matches. Germline loops: CDR1 SQVTM, CDR2 ANQGSEA. This CDR3 contains 14 residues.